This TCR beta chain is drawn from a study of T cells in Graves' hyperthyroidism and ophthalmopathy. Authors of the study amplified TCR beta CDR3 regions from RNA transcripts. The TCR CDR3 first-round RT-PCR relied on the HTBI primer set. TCRdb fed the multiplex PCR reads into MiXCR, producing one record per CDR3 protein. The sample includes more than 300,000 distinct CDR3 sequences, about a sixth seen only once; the top ten take roughly a third. This clonotype came up a few times. CDR3 length equals 17 residues. Trimming pared 6 bases from V and 4 bases from J, leaving 25 bases between. Germline assignment: CDR1 DFQATT and CDR2 SNEGSKA (reference sequence).

Material for sequencing was blood. This rearrangement joins TRBV20-1 to TRBJ2-1; a weak D match, TRBD1 (6 bases). This receptor was identified in a woman aged 25 to 39 with Graves' hyperthyroidism that later progressed to Graves' ophthalmopathy. The CDR3 coding sequence is TGCAGTGCCGTCAAATCACGCGACCCAGGGGAATACAATGAGCAGTTCTTC. It specifies CSAVKSRDPGEYNEQFF.